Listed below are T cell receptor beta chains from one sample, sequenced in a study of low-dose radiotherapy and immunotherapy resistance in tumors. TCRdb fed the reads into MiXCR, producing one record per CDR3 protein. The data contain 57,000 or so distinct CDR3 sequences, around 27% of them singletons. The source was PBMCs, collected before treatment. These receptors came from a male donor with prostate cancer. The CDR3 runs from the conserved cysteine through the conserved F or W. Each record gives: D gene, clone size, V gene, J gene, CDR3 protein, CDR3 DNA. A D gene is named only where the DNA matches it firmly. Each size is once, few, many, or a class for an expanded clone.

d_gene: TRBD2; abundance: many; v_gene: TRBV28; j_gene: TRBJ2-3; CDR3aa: CASSPPGLGPDTQYF; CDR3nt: TGTGCCAGCAGCCCACCGGGACTAGGGCCCGATACGCAGTATTTT
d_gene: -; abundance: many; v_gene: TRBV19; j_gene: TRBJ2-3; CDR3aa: CASSIKGFTDTQYF; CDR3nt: TGTGCCAGTAGTATCAAGGGATTCACAGATACGCAGTATTTT
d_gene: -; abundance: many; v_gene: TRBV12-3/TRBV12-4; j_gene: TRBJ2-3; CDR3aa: CASSFGHLTDTQYF; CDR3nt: TGTGCCAGCAGTTTTGGACACCTCACAGATACGCAGTATTTT
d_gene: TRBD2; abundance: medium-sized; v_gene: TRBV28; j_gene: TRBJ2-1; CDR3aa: CASSAGGLAVPFEQFF; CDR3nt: TGTGCCAGCAGTGCGGGGGGACTAGCGGTTCCCTTTGAGCAGTTCTTC
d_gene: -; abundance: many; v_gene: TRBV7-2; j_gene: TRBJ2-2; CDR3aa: CASSLVPPTVSTGELFF; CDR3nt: TGTGCCAGCAGCTTAGTGCCCCCGACAGTATCTACCGGGGAGCTGTTTTTT
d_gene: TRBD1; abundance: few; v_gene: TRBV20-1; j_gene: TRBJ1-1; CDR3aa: CSAGRQGTNTEAFF; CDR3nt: TGCAGTGCTGGACGACAGGGGACCAACACTGAAGCTTTCTTT
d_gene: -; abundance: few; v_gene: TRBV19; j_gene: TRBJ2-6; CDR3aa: CASRGRGSGANVLTF; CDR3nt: TGTGCCAGTAGGGGCCGGGGGTCTGGGGCCAACGTCCTGACTTTC
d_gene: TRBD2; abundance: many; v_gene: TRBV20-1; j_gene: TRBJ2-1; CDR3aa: CSARSGTSGRDNEQFF; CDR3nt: TGCAGTGCTAGATCCGGGACTAGCGGGAGGGACAATGAGCAGTTCTTC
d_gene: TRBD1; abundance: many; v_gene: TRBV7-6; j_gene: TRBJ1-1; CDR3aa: CASSLGQGDMNTEAFF; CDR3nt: TGTGCCAGCAGCTTAGGGCAGGGGGATATGAACACTGAAGCTTTCTTT
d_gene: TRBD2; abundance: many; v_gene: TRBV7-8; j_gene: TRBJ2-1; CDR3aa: CASSARREGYNEQFF; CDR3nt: TGTGCCAGCAGCGCCAGGCGGGAGGGTTACAATGAGCAGTTCTTC
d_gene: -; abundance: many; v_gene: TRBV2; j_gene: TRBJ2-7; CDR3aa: CAGAIDRYEQYF; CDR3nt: TGTGCCGGGGCGATAGACAGGTACGAGCAGTACTTC
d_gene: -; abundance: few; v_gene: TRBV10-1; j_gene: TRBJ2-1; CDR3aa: CASSYGSGVSQFF; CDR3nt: TGTGCCAGCAGTTACGGGAGTGGGGTGTCTCAGTTCTTC
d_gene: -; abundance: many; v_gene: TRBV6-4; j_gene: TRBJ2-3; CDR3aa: CASSDGRVGTDTQYF; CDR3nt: TGTGCCAGCAGTGACGGTAGGGTGGGCACAGATACGCAGTATTTT